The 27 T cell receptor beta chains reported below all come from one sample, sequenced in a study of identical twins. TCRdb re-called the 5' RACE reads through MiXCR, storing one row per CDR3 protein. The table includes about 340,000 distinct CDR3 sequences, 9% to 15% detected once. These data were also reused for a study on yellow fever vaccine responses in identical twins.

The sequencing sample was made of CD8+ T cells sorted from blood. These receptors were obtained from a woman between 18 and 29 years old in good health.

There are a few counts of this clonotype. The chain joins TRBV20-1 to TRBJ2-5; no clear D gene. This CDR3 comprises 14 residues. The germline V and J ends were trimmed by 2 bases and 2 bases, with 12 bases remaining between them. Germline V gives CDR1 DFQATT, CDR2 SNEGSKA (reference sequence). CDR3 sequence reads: CSARNDWGQETQYF. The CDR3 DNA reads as TGCAGTGCTAGAAATGACTGGGGACAAGAGACCCAGTACTTC.

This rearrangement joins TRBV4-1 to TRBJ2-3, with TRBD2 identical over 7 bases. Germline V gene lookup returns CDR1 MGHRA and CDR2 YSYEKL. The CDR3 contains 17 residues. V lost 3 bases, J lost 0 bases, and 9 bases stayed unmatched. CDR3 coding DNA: TGCGCCAGCAGCCACCCGGGGTTGCGGGGGAGCACAGATACGCAGTATTTT. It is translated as CASSHPGLRGSTDTQYF.

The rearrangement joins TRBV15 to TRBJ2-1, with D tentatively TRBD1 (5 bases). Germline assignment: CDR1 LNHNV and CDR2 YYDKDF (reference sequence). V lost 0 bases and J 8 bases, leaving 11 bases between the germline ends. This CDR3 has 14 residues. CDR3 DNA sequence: TGTGCCACCAGCAGAGATGGGGCCCTAGATGAGCAGTTCTTC. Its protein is CATSRDGALDEQFF.

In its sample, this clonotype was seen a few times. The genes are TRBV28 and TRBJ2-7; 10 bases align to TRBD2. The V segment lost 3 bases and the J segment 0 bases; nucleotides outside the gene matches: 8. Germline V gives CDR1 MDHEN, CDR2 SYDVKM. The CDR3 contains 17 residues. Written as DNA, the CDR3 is TGTGCCAGCAGTTTCGGACTAGCGGAGCCCAGCTCCTACGAGCAGTACTTC. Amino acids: CASSFGLAEPSSYEQYF.

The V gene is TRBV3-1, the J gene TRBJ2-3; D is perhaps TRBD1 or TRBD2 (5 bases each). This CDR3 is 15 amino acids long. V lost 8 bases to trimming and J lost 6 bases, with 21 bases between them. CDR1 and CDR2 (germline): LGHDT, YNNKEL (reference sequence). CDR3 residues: CASEGQDGRSDTQYF. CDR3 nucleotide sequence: TGTGCCAGCGAGGGGCAGGATGGGCGATCCGATACGCAGTATTTT.

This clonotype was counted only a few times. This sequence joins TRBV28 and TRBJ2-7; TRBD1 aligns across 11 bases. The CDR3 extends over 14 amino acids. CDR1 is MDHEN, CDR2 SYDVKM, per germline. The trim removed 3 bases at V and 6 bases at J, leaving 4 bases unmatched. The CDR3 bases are TGTGCCAGCAGTTTGGACAGGGGGCGATCCGAGCAGTACGTC. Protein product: CASSLDRGRSEQYV.

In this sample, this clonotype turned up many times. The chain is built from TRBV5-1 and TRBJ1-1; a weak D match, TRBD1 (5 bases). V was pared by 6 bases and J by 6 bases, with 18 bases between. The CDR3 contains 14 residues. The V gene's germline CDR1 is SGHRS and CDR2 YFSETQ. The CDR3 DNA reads TGCGCCAGCAAACTGGGGCCTCGGAGTCCTGAAGCTTTCTTT. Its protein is CASKLGPRSPEAFF.

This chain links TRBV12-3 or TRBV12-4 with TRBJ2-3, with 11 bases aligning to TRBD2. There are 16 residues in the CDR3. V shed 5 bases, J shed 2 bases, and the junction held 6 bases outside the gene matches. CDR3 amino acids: CASSPLGLAATDTQYF. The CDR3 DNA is TGTGCCAGCAGTCCCTTGGGACTAGCGGCCACAGATACGCAGTATTTT.

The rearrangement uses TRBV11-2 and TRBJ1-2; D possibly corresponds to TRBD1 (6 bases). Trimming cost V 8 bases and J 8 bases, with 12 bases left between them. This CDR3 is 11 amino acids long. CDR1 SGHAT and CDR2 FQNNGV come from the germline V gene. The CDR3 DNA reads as TGTGCCAGCGACCTTGGGGGCGGCTACACCTTC. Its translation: CASDLGGGYTF.

The CDR3 is CATSLGLAGGGDEQFF. Here the CDR3 DNA reads TGTGCCACCTCGCTGGGACTAGCGGGGGGCGGGGATGAGCAGTTCTTC. This chain links TRBV12-3 or TRBV12-4 with TRBJ2-1, with 15 bases aligning to TRBD2. The V and J ends lost 10 bases and 8 bases, in that order; junction bases with no gene match: 12. The CDR3 covers 16 residues.

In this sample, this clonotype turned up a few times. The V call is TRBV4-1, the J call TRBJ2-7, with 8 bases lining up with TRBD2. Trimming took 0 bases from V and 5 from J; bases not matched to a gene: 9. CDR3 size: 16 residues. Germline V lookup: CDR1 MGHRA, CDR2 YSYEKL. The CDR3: CASSQDEGAGEDEQYF. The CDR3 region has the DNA TGCGCCAGCAGCCAAGATGAGGGAGCGGGAGAGGACGAGCAGTACTTC.

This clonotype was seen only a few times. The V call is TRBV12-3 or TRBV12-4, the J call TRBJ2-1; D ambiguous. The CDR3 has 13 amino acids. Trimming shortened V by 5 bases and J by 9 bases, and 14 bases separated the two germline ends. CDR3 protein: CASSIGIWPEQFF. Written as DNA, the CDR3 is TGTGCCAGCAGTATCGGCATCTGGCCTGAGCAGTTCTTC.

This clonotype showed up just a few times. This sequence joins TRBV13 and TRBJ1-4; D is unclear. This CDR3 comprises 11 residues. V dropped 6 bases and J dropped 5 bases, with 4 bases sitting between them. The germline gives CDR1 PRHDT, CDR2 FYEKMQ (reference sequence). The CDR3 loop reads CASSMNEKLFF. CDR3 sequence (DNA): TGTGCCAGCAGTATGAATGAAAAACTGTTTTTT.

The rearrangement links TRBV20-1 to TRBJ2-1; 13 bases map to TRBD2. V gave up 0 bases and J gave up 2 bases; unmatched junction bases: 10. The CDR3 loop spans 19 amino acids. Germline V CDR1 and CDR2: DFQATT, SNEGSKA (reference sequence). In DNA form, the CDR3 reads TGCAGTGCTAGAGACCTTACTAGCGGGAGGGCCATAACCTACAATGAGCAGTTCTTC. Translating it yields CSARDLTSGRAITYNEQFF.

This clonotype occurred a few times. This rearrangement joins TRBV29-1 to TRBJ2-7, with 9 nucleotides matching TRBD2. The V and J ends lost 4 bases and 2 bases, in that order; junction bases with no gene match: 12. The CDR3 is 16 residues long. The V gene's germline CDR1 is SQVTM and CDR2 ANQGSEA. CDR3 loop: CSVVGHIAGVPYEQYF. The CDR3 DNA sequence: TGCAGCGTTGTGGGGCACATAGCGGGAGTTCCCTACGAGCAGTACTTC.

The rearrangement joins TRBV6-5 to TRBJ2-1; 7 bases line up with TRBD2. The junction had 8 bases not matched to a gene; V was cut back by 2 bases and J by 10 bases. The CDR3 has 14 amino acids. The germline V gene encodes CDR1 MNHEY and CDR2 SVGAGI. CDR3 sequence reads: CASSYRGLVREQFF. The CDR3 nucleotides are TGTGCCAGCAGTTACCGCGGACTAGTACGGGAGCAGTTCTTC.

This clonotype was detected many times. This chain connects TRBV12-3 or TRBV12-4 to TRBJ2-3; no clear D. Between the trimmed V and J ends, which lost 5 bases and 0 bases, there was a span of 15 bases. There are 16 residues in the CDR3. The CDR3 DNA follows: TGTGCCAGCAGTCCCCCCGGCGACCCAAGCACAGATACGCAGTATTTT. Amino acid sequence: CASSPPGDPSTDTQYF.

The CDR3 region is CASSLNPGLAETQYF. CDR3 DNA: TGTGCCAGCAGCTTGAACCCGGGACTAGCTGAGACCCAGTACTTC. This chain joins TRBV7-2 and TRBJ2-5; 9 bases are a match to TRBD2. J lost 5 bases, V lost 3 bases, and 7 bases had no gene match. Germline V CDR1 and CDR2: SGHTA, FQGNSA. This CDR3 spans 15 amino acids.

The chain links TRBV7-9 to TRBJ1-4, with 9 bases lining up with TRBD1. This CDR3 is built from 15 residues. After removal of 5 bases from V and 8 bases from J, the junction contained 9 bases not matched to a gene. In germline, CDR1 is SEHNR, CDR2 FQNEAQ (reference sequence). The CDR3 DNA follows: TGTGCCAGCAGCCTATCCGGGACAGGGAACGAAAAACTGTTTTTT. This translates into CASSLSGTGNEKLFF. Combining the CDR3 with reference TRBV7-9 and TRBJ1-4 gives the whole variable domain DTGVSQNPRHKITKRGQNVTFRCDPISEHNRLYWYRQTLGQGPEFLTYFQNEAQLEKSRLLSDRFSAERPKGSFSTLEIQRTEQGDSAMYLCASSLSGTGNEKLFFGSGTQLSVL.

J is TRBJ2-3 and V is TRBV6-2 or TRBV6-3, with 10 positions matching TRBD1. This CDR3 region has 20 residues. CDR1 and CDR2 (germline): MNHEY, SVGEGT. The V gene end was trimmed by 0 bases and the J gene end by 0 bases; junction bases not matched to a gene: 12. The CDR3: CASSYSPGTGAFSSTDTQYF. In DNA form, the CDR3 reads TGTGCCAGCAGTTACTCGCCTGGGACAGGGGCCTTTTCTAGCACAGATACGCAGTATTTT.

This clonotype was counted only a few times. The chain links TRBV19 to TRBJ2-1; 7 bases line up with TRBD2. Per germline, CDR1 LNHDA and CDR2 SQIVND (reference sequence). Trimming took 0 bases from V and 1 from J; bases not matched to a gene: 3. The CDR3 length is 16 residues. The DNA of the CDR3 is TGTGCCAGTAGTATAGAGTGGCGGGAGTCCTACAATGAGCAGTTCTTC. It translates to CASSIEWRESYNEQFF. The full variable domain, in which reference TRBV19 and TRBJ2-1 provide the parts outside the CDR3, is DGGITQSPKYLFRKEGQNVTLSCEQNLNHDAMYWYRQDPGQGLRLIYYSQIVNDFQKGDIAEGYSVSREKKESFPLTVTSAQKNPTAFYLCASSIEWRESYNEQFFGPGTRLTVL.

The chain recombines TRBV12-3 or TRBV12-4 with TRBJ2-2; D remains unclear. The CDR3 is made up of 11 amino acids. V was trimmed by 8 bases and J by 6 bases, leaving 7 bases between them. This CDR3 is CASLLAGELFF. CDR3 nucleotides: TGTGCCAGCTTATTGGCCGGGGAGCTGTTTTTT.

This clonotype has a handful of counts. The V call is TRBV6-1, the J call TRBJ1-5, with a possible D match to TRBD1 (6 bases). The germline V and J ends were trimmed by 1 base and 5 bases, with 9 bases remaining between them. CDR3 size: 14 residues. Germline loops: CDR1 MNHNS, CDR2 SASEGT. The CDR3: CASSEGQEHQPQHF. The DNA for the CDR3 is TGTGCCAGCAGTGAAGGACAGGAACATCAGCCCCAGCATTTT.

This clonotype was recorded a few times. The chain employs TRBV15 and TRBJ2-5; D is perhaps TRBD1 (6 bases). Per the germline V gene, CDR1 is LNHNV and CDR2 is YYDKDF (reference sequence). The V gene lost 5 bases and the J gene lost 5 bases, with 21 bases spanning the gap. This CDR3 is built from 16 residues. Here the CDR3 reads CATSPENGGRMETQYF. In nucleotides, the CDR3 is TGTGCCACCAGCCCGGAGAATGGGGGCCGGATGGAGACCCAGTACTTC.

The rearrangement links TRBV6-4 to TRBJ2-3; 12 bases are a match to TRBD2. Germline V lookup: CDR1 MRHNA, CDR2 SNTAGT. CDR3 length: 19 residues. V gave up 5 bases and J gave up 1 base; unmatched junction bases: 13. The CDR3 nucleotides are TGTGCCAGCAGTAACCATGCTAGCGGGGGGGCCGCCGGCACAGATACGCAGTATTTT. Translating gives CASSNHASGGAAGTDTQYF.

CDR3 DNA sequence: TGTGCCAGCACCCCTGGGCAGGCTAACTACGAGCAGTACTTC. Protein product: CASTPGQANYEQYF. The chain uses TRBV2 and TRBJ2-7, with D hard to call. The CDR3 consists of 14 residues. The germline V and J ends were trimmed by 7 bases and 3 bases, with 16 bases remaining between them. Germline lookup yields CDR1 SNHLY and CDR2 FYNNEI.

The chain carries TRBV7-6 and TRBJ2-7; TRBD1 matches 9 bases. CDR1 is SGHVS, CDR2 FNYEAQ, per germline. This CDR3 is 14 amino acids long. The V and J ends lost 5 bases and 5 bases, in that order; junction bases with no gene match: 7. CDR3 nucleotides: TGTGCCAGCAGCCCCTCCGGGACAGGGAACGAGCAGTACGTC. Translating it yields CASSPSGTGNEQYV.